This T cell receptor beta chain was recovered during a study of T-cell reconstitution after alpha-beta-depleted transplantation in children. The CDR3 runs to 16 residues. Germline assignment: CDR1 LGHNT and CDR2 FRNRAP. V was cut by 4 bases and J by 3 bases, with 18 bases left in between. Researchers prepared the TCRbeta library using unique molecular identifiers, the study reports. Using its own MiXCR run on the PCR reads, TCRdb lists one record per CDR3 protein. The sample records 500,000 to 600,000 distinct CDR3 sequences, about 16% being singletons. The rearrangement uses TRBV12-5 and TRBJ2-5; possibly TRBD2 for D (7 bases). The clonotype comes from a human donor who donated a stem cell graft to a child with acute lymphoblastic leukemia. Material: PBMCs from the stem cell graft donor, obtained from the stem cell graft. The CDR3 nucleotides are TGTGCTAGTGGTTCGATACCGGGGGGCGAAAAAGAGACCCAGTACTTC. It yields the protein CASGSIPGGEKETQYF.